There are many counts of the clone carrying this TCR beta chain. What it binds is not known. These data originate in a study of identical twins. Study results and caveats: Conclusions were drawn cross-sectionally by statistical analysis, without following the same donors.

TCRdb called the 5' RACE reads again in MiXCR, with one record for every CDR3 protein. The sample consists of 280,000 or so distinct CDR3 sequences, more than 6.5% of them appearing once. Germline trimming cut 3 bases from V and 6 bases from J; bases unmatched to any gene: 8. The CDR3 totals 15 residues. These data also featured in a second study, about yellow fever vaccine responses in identical twins.

This sequence joins TRBV12-3 or TRBV12-4 and TRBJ2-1; 7 bases match TRBD2. The sequence derives from a woman aged 18-29 years in good health. The source material was memory (CD45RO+) T cells sorted from blood. Here the CDR3 reads CASSFRASGGNEQFF. The CDR3 bases are TGTGCCAGCAGTTTTCGGGCTAGCGGAGGCAATGAGCAGTTCTTC.